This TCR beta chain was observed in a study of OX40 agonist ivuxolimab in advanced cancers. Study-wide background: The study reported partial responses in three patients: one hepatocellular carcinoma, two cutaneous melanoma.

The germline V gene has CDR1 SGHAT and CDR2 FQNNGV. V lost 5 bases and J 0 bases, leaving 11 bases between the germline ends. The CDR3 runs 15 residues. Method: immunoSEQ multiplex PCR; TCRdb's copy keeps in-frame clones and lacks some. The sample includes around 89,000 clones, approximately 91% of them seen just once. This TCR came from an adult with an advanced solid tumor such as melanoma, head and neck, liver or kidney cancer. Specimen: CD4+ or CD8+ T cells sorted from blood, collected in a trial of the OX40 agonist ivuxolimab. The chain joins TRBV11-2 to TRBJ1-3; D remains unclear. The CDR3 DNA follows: TGTGCCAGCAGCCCGAGGATTAGCTCTGGAAACACCATATATTTT. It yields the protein CASSPRISSGNTIYF. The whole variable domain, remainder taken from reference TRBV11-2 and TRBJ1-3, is EAGVAQSPRYKIIEKRQSVAFWCNPISGHATLYWYQQILGQGPKLLIQFQNNGVVDDSQLPKDRFSAERLKGVDSTLKIQPAKLEDSAVYLCASSPRISSGNTIYFGEGSWLTVV.